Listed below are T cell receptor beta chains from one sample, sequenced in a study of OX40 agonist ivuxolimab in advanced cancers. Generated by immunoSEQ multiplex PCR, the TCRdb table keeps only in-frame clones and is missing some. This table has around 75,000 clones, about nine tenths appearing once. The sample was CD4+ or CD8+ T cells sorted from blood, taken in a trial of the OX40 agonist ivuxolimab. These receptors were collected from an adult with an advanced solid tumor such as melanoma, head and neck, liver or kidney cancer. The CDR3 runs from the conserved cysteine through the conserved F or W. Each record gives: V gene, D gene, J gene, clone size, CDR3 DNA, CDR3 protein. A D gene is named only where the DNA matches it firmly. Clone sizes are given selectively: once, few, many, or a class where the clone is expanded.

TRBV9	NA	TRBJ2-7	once	TGTGCCAGCAGCCGAGGCGGGACAGCCTACGAGCAGTACTTC	CASSRGGTAYEQYF
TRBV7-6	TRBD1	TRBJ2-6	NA	TGTGCCAGCAGCGGAACAGGGGGCGCAGGGGCCAACGTCCTGACTTTC	CASSGTGGAGANVLTF
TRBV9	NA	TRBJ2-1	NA	TGTGCCAGCACCTTAAGGACAGCGAGCTCCTACAATGAGCAGTTCTTC	CASTLRTASSYNEQFF
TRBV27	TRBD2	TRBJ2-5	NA	TGTGCCAGCAGTTCCCCAAGGGGAGGAGGGAGGGCCAGAGAGACCCAGTACTTC	CASSSPRGGGRARETQYF
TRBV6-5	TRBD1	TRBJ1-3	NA	TGTGCCAGCAGTTTACAGGGGGCGATTGGAAACACCATATATTTT	CASSLQGAIGNTIYF
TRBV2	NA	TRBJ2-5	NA	TGTGCCAGCAGTGGGTCCGGCGGGGAGACCCAGTACTTC	CASSGSGGETQYF
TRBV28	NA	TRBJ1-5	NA	TGTGCCAGCAGTTTAATGGCCGGAGGGAGCAATCAGCCCCAGCATTTT	CASSLMAGGSNQPQHF
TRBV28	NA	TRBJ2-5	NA	TGTGCCAGCAGTTCGTCTCTGGGGGGCAGATCCGAGACCCAGTACTTC	CASSSSLGGRSETQYF
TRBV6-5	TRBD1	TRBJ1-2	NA	TGTGCCAGCAGTTACGGCAGGGGGCAAGGAGGCTACACCTTC	CASSYGRGQGGYTF
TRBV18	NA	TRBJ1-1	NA	TGTGCCAGCTCACCAACTACAGACCCCGGGGGGACTGAAGCTTTCTTT	CASSPTTDPGGTEAFF
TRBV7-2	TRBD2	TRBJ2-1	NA	TGTGCCAGCAGCTTAATGTCTAGCGGCCTATGGGTGCAGTTCTTC	CASSLMSSGLWVQFF
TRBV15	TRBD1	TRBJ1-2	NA	TGTGCCACCAGCAGGGAGAATCCGGGACAGTGGGCTCGGGGCTACACCTTC	CATSRENPGQWARGYTF
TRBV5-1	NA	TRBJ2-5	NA	TGCGCCAGCAGCTGGGACCGGCCCCCAGAGACCCAGTACTTC	CASSWDRPPETQYF
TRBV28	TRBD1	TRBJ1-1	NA	TGTGCCAGCAGTGCCCGACAGGGGAAGAAAAAAGCTTTCTTT	CASSARQGKKKAFF
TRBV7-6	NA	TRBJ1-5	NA	TGTGCCAGCAGCCCAAATACAGGGACCGGTCAGCCCCAGCATTTT	CASSPNTGTGQPQHF
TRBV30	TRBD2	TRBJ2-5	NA	TGTGGGGGGGGAGGATCTAGCGAGGTGCCCCAGTACTTC	CGGGGSSEVPQYF
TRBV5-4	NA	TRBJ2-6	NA	TGTGCCAGCAGCTTGGGGCGATCTGGGGCCAACGTCCTGACTTTC	CASSLGRSGANVLTF
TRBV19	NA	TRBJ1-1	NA	TGTGCCAGTAGTCTCCGTGGGGGGGACCTGAACACTGAAGCTTTCTTT	CASSLRGGDLNTEAFF
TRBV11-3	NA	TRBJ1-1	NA	TGTGCCAGCAGCTTACATGAGGAGACTGAAGCTTTCTTT	CASSLHEETEAFF
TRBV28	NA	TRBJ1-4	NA	TGTGCCAGCAGTCATGGGATGTCTGCGACTAATGAAAAACTGTTTTTT	CASSHGMSATNEKLFF
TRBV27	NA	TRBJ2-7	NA	TGTGCCAGCAGTACCCGTGGGCGGGACCTCTCCTACGAGCAGTACTTC	CASSTRGRDLSYEQYF
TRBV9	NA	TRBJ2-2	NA	TGTGCCAGCAGCGTAGGCAGTACTAACACCGGGGAGCTGTTTTTT	CASSVGSTNTGELFF
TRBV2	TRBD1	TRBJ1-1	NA	TGTGCCAGCAGTGGACAGGGGTTGGTTACTGAAGCTTTCTTT	CASSGQGLVTEAFF
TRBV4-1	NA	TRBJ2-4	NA	TGCGCCAGCAGCCACGGCGGGGACAGCATAAACATTCAGTACTTC	CASSHGGDSINIQYF
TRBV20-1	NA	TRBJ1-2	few	TGCAGTGCTAGATCGGTCTACGGCTACACCTTC	CSARSVYGYTF
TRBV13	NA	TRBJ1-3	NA	TGTGCCAGCAGCCGGAGGGAAGGACGAGTCGGCTCTGGAAACACCATATATTTT	CASSRREGRVGSGNTIYF
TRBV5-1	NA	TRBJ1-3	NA	TGCGCCAGCAGCTTGGACCGAGGATTTGGAAACACCATATATTTT	CASSLDRGFGNTIYF
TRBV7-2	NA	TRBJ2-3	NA	TGTGCCAGCAGCCCCTCAGGGGGGGCTGAGTGGGCAGATACGCAGTATTTT	CASSPSGGAEWADTQYF
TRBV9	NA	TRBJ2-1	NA	TGTGCCAGCAGCCTCCCGGGGGGCGGTGAGCAGTTCTTC	CASSLPGGGEQFF
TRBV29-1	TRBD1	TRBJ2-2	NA	TGCAGCGTTCTTGACAGGGCGAACACCGGGGAGCTGTTTTTT	CSVLDRANTGELFF
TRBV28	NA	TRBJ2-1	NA	TGTGCCAGCACTGCTAAACAGGGGAGGGGGTACAATGAGCAGTTCTTC	CASTAKQGRGYNEQFF
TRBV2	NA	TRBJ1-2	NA	TGTGCCAGCGCTAGAGATTACAACTATGGCTACACCTTC	CASARDYNYGYTF
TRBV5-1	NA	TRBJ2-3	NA	TGCGCCAGCAGGGGGCGTGGGGGGCCAGGAGATACGCAGTATTTT	CASRGRGGPGDTQYF
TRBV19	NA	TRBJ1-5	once	TGTGCCAGTAGTACAACCCCGGGAAGTCATAGTCAGCCCCAGCATTTT	CASSTTPGSHSQPQHF
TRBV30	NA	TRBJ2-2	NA	TGTGCCTGGAGTCTTCCCTGGGGAGGTGGGGAGCTGTTTTTT	CAWSLPWGGGELFF
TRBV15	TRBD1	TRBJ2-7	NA	TGTGCCACCAGCAGAGAACAGGGGGTAGCCTACGAGCAGTACTTC	CATSREQGVAYEQYF
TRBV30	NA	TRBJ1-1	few	TGTGCCTGGAAAGGGACGGGCACTGAAGCTTTCTTT	CAWKGTGTEAFF
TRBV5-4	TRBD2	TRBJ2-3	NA	TGTGCCAGCAGCTGGACTAGCGGGAGTGGGTATACGCAGTATTTT	CASSWTSGSGYTQYF
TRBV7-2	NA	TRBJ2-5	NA	TGTGCCAGCAGCTTAAACTTCCGGATCCAGGACGAGACCCAGTACTTC	CASSLNFRIQDETQYF
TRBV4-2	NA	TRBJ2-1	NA	TGTGCCAGCAGCCAAGGCGCTCAAGCAAACAATGAGCAGTTCTTC	CASSQGAQANNEQFF
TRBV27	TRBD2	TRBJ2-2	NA	TGTGCCAGCAGTCTCGGTAGCGGGAGCGCGAACACCGGGGAGCTGTTTTTT	CASSLGSGSANTGELFF
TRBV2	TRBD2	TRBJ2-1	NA	TGTGCCAGCAGGAGGGGCGGGAGCTCCTACAATGAGCAGTTCTTC	CASRRGGSSYNEQFF
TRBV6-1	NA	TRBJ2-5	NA	TGTGCCAGCAGTTTGAGGGTGGAGACCCAGTACTTC	CASSLRVETQYF
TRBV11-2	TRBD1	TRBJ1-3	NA	TGTGCCAGCAGCTTGGTAGGGGGCGCAGGAAACACCATATATTTT	CASSLVGGAGNTIYF
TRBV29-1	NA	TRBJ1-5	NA	TGCAGCGTTTTGATGGGCGGAATTAGCAATCAGCCCCAGCATTTT	CSVLMGGISNQPQHF